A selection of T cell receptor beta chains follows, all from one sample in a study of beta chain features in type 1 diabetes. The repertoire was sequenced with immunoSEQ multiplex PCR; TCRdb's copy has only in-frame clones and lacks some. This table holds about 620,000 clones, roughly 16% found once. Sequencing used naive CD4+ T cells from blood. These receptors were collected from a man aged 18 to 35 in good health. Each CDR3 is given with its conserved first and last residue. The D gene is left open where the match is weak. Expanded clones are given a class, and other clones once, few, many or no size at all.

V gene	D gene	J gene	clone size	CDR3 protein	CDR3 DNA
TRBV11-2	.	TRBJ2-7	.	CASSLLRGAGPYEQYF	TGTGCCAGCAGCCTCTTGCGCGGGGCAGGCCCCTACGAGCAGTACTTC
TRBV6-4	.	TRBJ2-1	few	CASSRDSTRNEQFF	TGTGCCAGCAGCCGGGACTCCACCCGCAATGAGCAGTTCTTC
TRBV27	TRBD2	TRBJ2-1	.	CASSFWTSGFNEQFF	TGTGCCAGCAGTTTTTGGACTAGCGGATTCAATGAGCAGTTCTTC
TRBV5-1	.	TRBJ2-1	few	CASNRDFYNEQFF	TGCGCCAGCAACCGGGACTTCTACAATGAGCAGTTCTTC
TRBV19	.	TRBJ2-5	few	CASSMTTGFRTQYF	TGTGCCAGTAGTATGACAACAGGCTTTAGAACCCAGTACTTC
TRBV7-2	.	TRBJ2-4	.	CASSLGDLQYF	TGTGCCAGCAGCTTAGGGGACCTTCAGTACTTC
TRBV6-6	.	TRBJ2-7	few	CASSYSGTGSYEQYF	TGTGCCAGCAGTTACTCCGGGACGGGGTCCTACGAGCAGTACTTC
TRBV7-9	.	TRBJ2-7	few	CASSPQGWLADSYEQYF	TGTGCCAGCAGCCCACAGGGTTGGCTAGCGGACTCCTACGAGCAGTACTTC
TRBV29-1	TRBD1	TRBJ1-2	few	CSVATGGAEGYTF	TGCAGCGTAGCAACAGGGGGCGCAGAAGGCTACACCTTC
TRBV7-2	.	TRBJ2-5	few	CASSLDPGKSAQYF	TGTGCCAGCAGCCTGGACCCGGGAAAATCAGCCCAGTACTTC
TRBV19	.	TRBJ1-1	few	CASNPTGQETEAFF	TGTGCCAGTAATCCTACAGGGCAGGAGACTGAAGCTTTCTTT
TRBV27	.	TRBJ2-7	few	CASSFQGAHYEQYF	TGTGCCAGCAGTTTTCAGGGTGCCCACTACGAGCAGTACTTC
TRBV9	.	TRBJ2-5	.	CASSQDGWTQYF	TGTGCCAGCAGCCAAGATGGTTGGACCCAGTACTTC
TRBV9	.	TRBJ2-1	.	CASSVGYEQFF	TGTGCCAGCAGCGTAGGGTATGAGCAGTTCTTC
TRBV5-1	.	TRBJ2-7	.	CASSLGYEQYF	TGCGCCAGCAGTCTGGGCTACGAGCAGTACTTC
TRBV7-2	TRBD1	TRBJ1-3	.	CASTFRDRGSGNTIYF	TGTGCCAGCACCTTCCGGGACAGGGGGTCTGGAAACACCATATATTTT
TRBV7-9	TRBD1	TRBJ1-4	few	CASSFVTGGEKLFF	TGTGCCAGCAGCTTCGTGACAGGGGGTGAAAAACTGTTTTTT
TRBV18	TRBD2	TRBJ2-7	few	CASSPAGGKYEQYF	TGTGCCAGCTCACCGGCGGGAGGGAAATACGAGCAGTACTTC
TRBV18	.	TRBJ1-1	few	CASSRDRRNTEAFF	TGTGCCAGCTCACGCGACAGGAGGAACACTGAAGCTTTCTTT
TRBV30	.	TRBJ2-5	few	CAWSVSGTQYF	TGTGCCTGGAGTGTATCGGGGACCCAGTACTTC
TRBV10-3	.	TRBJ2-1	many	CAIRLGGDNEQFF	TGTGCCATCAGATTAGGGGGGGACAATGAGCAGTTCTTC
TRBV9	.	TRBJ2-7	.	CASSSSSSYEQYF	TGTGCCAGCAGCAGTAGCTCGTCCTACGAGCAGTACTTC
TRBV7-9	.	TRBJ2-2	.	CASSFRKIEATGELFF	TGTGCCAGCAGCTTTCGTAAAATTGAGGCAACCGGGGAGCTGTTTTTT
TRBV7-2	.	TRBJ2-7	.	CASSLRSGEWDEQYF	TGTGCCAGCAGCTTAAGGTCAGGGGAATGGGACGAGCAGTACTTC
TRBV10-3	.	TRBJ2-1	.	CAIRGAGTASYNEQFF	TGTGCCATCCGGGGGGCCGGGACAGCCTCCTACAATGAGCAGTTCTTC
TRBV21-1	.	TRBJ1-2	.	CASSNPQGPYYGYTF	TGTGCCAGCAGCAACCCACAGGGGCCCTACTATGGCTACACCTTC
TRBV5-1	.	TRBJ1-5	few	CASSLTTSDQPQHF	TGCGCCAGCAGCCTTACGACGTCCGATCAGCCCCAGCATTTT
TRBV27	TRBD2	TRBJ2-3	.	CASSARLSGTSGTDTQYF	TGTGCCAGCAGTGCCAGGCTTTCCGGGACTAGCGGCACAGATACGCAGTATTTT
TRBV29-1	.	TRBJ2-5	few	CSVGGETQYF	TGCAGCGTTGGTGGGGAGACCCAGTACTTC
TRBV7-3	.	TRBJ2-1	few	CASSLSGREQFF	TGTGCCAGCAGCTTATCGGGGCGTGAGCAGTTCTTC
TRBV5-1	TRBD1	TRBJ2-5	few	CASRKTGSNEETQYF	TGCGCCAGCAGGAAGACAGGGTCTAATGAGGAGACCCAGTACTTC
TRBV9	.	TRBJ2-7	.	CASSSASQGIKQYF	TGTGCCAGCAGTTCCGCTTCCCAGGGGATCAAGCAGTACTTC
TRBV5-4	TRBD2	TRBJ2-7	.	CASSPVAGRGNEQYF	TGTGCCAGCAGCCCGGTAGCGGGAAGAGGGAACGAGCAGTACTTC
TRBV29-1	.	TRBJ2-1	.	CSVDARAYNEQFF	TGCAGCGTTGATGCCAGGGCTTACAATGAGCAGTTCTTC
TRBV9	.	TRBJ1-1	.	CASSRGVGRGLEAFF	TGTGCCAGCAGCCGGGGCGTTGGCAGGGGACTTGAAGCTTTCTTT
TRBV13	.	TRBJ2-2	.	CASSLPGQGHPGELFF	TGTGCCAGCAGCTTACCGGGTCAAGGTCATCCCGGGGAGCTGTTTTTT
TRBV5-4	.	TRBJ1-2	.	CASSHGRRSNYGYTF	TGTGCCAGCAGCCATGGACGGCGGAGTAACTATGGCTACACCTTC